These 17 T cell receptor beta chains were sequenced from one sample in a study of blood T cell repertoires in COVID-19. Measured with immunoSEQ multiplex PCR; TCRdb has only the in-frame clones, and not every one. The sample lists some 400,000 clones, 70% to 85% occurring once. The specimen was peripheral blood. The receptors stem from a human donor with acute or convalescent COVID-19. The donor label of this sample is uncertain.

This chain uses TRBV3-1 (or the pseudogene TRBV3-2) with TRBJ2-5; TRBD2 agrees at 9 bases. Germline V gives CDR1 LGHDT, CDR2 YNNKEL (reference sequence). The CDR3 extends over 16 amino acids. The V gene end was trimmed by 3 bases and the J gene end by 8 bases; junction bases not matched to a gene: 13. CDR3 loop: CASSHSGGGALGTQYF. The CDR3 region has the DNA TGTGCCAGCAGCCATTCTGGCGGGGGGGCCTTGGGAACCCAGTACTTC.

CDR3 sequence: CASSYSGALSYEQYF. CDR3 bases: TGTGCCAGCAGTTACTCGGGGGCCCTTTCCTACGAGCAGTACTTC. The V and J genes are TRBV6-5 and TRBJ2-7; TRBD1 is a possible D gene (6 bases). V lost 0 bases, J lost 1 base, and 10 bases lay in between. The CDR3 runs to 15 residues. CDR1 MNHEY and CDR2 SVGAGI come from the germline V gene.

This clone has just a few counts. The V and J genes are TRBV7-2 and TRBJ1-1, with D possibly being TRBD1 (6 bases). The CDR3 is made up of 13 amino acids. The V and J ends lost 0 bases and 9 bases respectively, with 11 bases between them. The germline V gene has CDR1 SGHTA and CDR2 FQGNSA. The CDR3 here is CASSLAKQGQAFF. Here the CDR3 DNA reads TGTGCCAGCAGCTTAGCGAAACAGGGCCAAGCTTTCTTT.

The chain uses TRBV27 and TRBJ1-2; D remains unclear. CDR3 length: 15 residues. The V end lost 0 bases, the J end lost 0 bases, and 8 bases lay between the germline ends. CDR1 and CDR2 from the germline V gene are MNHEY and SMNVEV (reference sequence). For the CDR3, the DNA is TGTGCCAGCAGTTTATCATACAGCTCTAACTATGGCTACACCTTC. The encoded protein is CASSLSYSSNYGYTF.

The rearrangement uses TRBV3-1 (or the pseudogene TRBV3-2) and TRBJ1-1; perhaps TRBD1 as D (6 bases). The CDR3 is 12 residues long. Germline values: CDR1 LGHDT, CDR2 YNNKEL (reference sequence). Between the trimmed V and J ends, which lost 4 bases and 8 bases, there was a span of 11 bases. The CDR3 spells CASSLYGTEAFF. In nucleotides, the CDR3 is TGTGCCAGCAGCCTATATGGGACAGAAGCTTTCTTT.

V is TRBV3-1 (or the pseudogene TRBV3-2) and J is TRBJ1-1, with D unresolved. The ends were cut back, 1 base at V and 0 bases at J, with 9 bases in the middle. The germline V gene has CDR1 LGHDT and CDR2 YNNKEL (reference sequence). The CDR3 loop spans 15 amino acids. CDR3 DNA: TGTGCCAGCAGCCAAGCCGTGACACTGAACACTGAAGCTTTCTTT. Translated, it gives CASSQAVTLNTEAFF.

The chain is built from TRBV9 and TRBJ2-2; 8 nucleotides match TRBD1. V shed 4 bases, J shed 6 bases, and the junction held 2 bases outside the gene matches. The germline CDR1 and CDR2 sequences are SGDLS and YYNGEE. The CDR3 sequence is 13 residues long. CDR3 region: CASSTQGAGELFF. DNA for the CDR3: TGTGCCAGCAGCACACAGGGGGCCGGGGAGCTGTTTTTT.

In nucleotides, the CDR3 is TGTGCCATAGGACAGGAAGGGCGCTATGGCTACACCTTC. Protein: CAIGQEGRYGYTF. This chain links TRBV2 with TRBJ1-2; 7 nucleotides agree with TRBD1. CDR3 length: 13 amino acids. The germline gives CDR1 SNHLY, CDR2 FYNNEI. With V trimmed by 10 bases and J by 4 bases, 9 bases remained unmatched.

The chain links TRBV7-9 to TRBJ1-2; D is unresolved. Germline V lookup: CDR1 SEHNR, CDR2 FQNEAQ (reference sequence). V gave up 1 base and J gave up 12 bases, with 12 bases separating them. This CDR3 comprises 12 residues. The CDR3 sequence: CASSLVEFDNTF. CDR3 DNA sequence: TGTGCCAGCAGCTTAGTCGAGTTCGACAACACCTTC.

The gene calls are TRBV30 and TRBJ1-1; 8 bases match TRBD1. V lost 4 bases and J lost 6; bases outside the gene matches: 7. Germline V gene lookup returns CDR1 GTSNPN and CDR2 SVGIG (reference sequence). This CDR3 is built from 13 residues. The CDR3 region has the DNA TGTGCCTGGAAACACAGGGGGTTGTCTGAAGCTTTCTTT. Translating it yields CAWKHRGLSEAFF.

The chain joins TRBV20-1 to TRBJ2-5; 8 bases match TRBD2. The J segment lost 5 bases and the V segment lost 3 bases, leaving 14 bases of the junction unmatched. Per germline, CDR1 DFQATT and CDR2 SNEGSKA (reference sequence). The CDR3 is 16 amino acids. This CDR3 is CSASPLSGAEGETQYF. The CDR3 nucleotides read TGCAGTGCTAGTCCCCTTAGCGGGGCCGAAGGGGAGACCCAGTACTTC.

This rearrangement joins TRBV5-1 to TRBJ2-1; TRBD1 aligns across 8 bases. The length of the CDR3 is 13 residues. Unmatched junction bases numbered 4, after V lost 2 bases and J lost 9 bases. Germline CDR1 and CDR2: SGHRS and YFSETQ. The CDR3 bases are TGCGCCAGCAGCTTCCAGGGGGCGCGTGAGCAGTTCTTC. Protein: CASSFQGAREQFF.

This clone was counted a few times. The genes are TRBV18 and TRBJ1-2; perhaps TRBD1 as D (5 bases). This CDR3 spans 15 amino acids. Germline CDR1 KGHSH, CDR2 LQKENI. V lost 6 bases to trimming and J lost 1 base, with 15 bases between them. This chain's CDR3 is CASSPMGGNNYGYTF. The DNA for the CDR3 is TGTGCCAGCTCCCCTATGGGGGGGAATAACTATGGCTACACCTTC. The entire variable domain, with the rest obtained from reference TRBV18 and TRBJ1-2, is as follows: NAGVMQNPRHLVRRRGQEARLRCSPMKGHSHVYWYRQLPEEGLKFMVYLQKENIIDESGMPKERFSAEFPKEGPSILRIQQVVRGDSAAYFCASSPMGGNNYGYTFGSGTRLTVV.

The chain is built from TRBV27 and TRBJ2-3; 11 bases are a match to TRBD2. J was trimmed by 5 bases and V by 3 bases; bases with no gene match: 4. From germline, CDR1 is MNHEY and CDR2 SMNVEV (reference sequence). The CDR3 sequence is 15 residues long. As DNA, the CDR3 is TGTGCCAGCAGTTTCTGGACTAGCGGGCGAGATACGCAGTATTTT. It yields the protein CASSFWTSGRDTQYF.

The chain has TRBV7-9 and TRBJ1-1; possibly TRBD1 for D (6 bases). This CDR3 spans 13 amino acids. Between the trimmed V and J ends, which lost 6 bases and 5 bases, there was a span of 13 bases. Germline-derived CDR1 and CDR2 are SEHNR and FQNEAQ (reference sequence). Written as DNA, the CDR3 is TGTGCCAGCAGTCGAAGACAGGAGACTGAAGCTTTCTTT. Translated, it gives CASSRRQETEAFF.

A few counts support this clone. J is TRBJ2-1 and V is TRBV30, with TRBD1 as a possible D gene (7 bases). Between the trimmed V and J ends, which lost 2 bases and 6 bases, there was a span of 20 bases. This CDR3 spans 16 amino acids. CDR1 is GTSNPN and CDR2 is SVGIG in the germline V gene (reference sequence). The CDR3 sequence: CAWSRGRAQGGNEQFF. The CDR3 bases are TGTGCCTGGAGTCGGGGCCGGGCCCAGGGGGGCAATGAGCAGTTCTTC. The full variable domain, completed using reference TRBV30 and TRBJ2-1, is SQTIHQWPATLVQPVGSPLSLECTVEGTSNPNLYWYRQAAGRGLQLLFYSVGIGQISSEVPQNLSASRPQDRQFILSSKKLLLSDSGFYLCAWSRGRAQGGNEQFFGPGTRLTVL.

The chain combines TRBV5-1 with TRBJ2-5, with 13 nucleotides matching TRBD2. Looked up from germline, CDR1 is SGHRS and CDR2 is YFSETQ. The CDR3 has 15 amino acids. Trimming removed 4 bases from V and 6 bases from J; junction bases left unmatched: 6. CDR3 DNA: TGCGCCAGCAGCCCCGGACTAGCGGGAGCAAAGACCCAGTACTTC. Protein: CASSPGLAGAKTQYF.